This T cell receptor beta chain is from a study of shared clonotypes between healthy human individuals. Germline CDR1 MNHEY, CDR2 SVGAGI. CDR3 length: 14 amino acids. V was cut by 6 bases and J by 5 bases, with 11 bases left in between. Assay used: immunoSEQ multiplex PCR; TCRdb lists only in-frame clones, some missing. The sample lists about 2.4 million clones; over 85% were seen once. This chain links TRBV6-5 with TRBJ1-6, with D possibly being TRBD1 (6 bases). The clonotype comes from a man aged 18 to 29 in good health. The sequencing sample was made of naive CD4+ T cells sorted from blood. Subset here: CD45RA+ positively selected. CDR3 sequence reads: CASRGGKNNSPLHF. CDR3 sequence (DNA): TGTGCCAGCAGAGGGGGGAAGAATAATTCACCCCTCCACTTT.